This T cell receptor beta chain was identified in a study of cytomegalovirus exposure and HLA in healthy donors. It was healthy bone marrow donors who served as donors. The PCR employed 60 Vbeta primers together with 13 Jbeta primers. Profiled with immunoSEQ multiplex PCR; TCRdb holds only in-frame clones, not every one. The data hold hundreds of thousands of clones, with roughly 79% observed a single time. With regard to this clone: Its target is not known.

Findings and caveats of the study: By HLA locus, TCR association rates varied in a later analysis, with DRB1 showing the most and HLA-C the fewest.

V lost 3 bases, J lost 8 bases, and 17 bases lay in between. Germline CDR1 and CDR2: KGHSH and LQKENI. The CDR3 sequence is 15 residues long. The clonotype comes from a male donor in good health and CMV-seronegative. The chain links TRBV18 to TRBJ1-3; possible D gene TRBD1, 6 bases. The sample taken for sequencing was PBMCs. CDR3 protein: CASSPGQPGVDTIYF. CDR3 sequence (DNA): TGTGCCAGCTCACCGGGACAACCCGGGGTGGACACCATATATTTT.